This TCR beta chain comes out of a study of cytotoxic CD8 clonotypes in ibrutinib-treated CLL. Points from the study as a whole: Pretreatment clonality was elevated relative to age-matched healthy donors and paralleled circulating CD8+ T-cell counts.

About this clone: Its antigen is undetermined.

The V gene's germline CDR1 is MNHNY and CDR2 SVGAGI (reference sequence). The ends were cut back, 6 bases at V and 2 bases at J, with 12 bases in the middle. The CDR3 has 14 residues. Method: immunoSEQ multiplex PCR; TCRdb's copy keeps in-frame clones and lacks some. The data contain roughly 97,000 clones, around four fifths of them singletons. The clonotype was recovered from a human donor with chronic lymphocytic leukemia. Here the sequenced sample was PBMCs, taken after 12 months of ibrutinib treatment. This sequence joins TRBV6-6 and TRBJ2-3, with D possibly being TRBD2 (6 bases). The CDR3 loop is CASSPGEATDTQYF. The DNA of the CDR3 is TGTGCCAGCAGCCCGGGGGAGGCCACAGATACGCAGTATTTT.